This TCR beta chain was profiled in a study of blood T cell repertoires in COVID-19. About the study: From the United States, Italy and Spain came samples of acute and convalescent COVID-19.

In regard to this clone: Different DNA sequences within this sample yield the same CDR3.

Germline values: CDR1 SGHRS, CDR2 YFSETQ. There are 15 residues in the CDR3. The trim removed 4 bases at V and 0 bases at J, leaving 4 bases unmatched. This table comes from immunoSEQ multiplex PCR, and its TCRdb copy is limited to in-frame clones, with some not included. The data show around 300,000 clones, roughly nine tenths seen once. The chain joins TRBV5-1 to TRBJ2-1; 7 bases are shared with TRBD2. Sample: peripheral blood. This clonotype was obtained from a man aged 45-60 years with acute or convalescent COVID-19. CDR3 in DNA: TGCGCCAGCAGCCCCCCGGGGGGCTCCTACAATGAGCAGTTCTTC. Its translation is CASSPPGGSYNEQFF.